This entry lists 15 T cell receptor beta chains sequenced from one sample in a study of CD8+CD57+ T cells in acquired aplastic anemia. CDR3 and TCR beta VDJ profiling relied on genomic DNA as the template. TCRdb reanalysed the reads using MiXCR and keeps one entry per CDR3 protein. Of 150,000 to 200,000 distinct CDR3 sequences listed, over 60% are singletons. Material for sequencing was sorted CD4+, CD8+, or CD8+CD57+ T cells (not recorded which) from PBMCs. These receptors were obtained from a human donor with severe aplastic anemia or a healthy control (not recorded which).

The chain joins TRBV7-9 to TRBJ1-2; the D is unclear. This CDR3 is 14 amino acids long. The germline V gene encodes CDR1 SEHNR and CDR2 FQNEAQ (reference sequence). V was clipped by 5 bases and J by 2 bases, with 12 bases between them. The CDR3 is CASSLDKWNYGYTF. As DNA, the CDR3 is TGTGCCAGCAGCCTTGACAAGTGGAACTATGGCTACACCTTC.

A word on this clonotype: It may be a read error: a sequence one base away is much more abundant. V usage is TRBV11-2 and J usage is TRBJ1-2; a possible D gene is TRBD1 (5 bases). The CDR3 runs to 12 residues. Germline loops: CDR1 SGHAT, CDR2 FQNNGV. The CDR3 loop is CASKGRAYGCTF. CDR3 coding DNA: TGTGCCAGCAAGGGCAGGGCCTATGGCTGCACCTTC.

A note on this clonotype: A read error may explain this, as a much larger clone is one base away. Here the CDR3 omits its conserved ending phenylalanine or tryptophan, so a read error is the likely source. The CDR3 sequence: CASSWADEQYL. The CDR3 bases are TGTGCCAGCAGTTGGGCGGACGAGCAGTACCTC. The J gene is TRBJ2-7, the V gene TRBV6-1; D uncertain. V lost 5 bases, J lost 5 bases, and 7 bases lay in between. Germline-derived CDR1 and CDR2 are MNHNS and SASEGT. This CDR3 spans 11 amino acids.

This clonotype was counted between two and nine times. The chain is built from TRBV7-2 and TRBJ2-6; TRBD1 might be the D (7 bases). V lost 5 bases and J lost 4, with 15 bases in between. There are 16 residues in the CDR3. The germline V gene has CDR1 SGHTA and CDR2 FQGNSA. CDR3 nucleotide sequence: TGTGCCAGCAGCCTTCAGGGGGGCCCCGGGGCCAACGTCCTGACTTTC. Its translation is CASSLQGGPGANVLTF.

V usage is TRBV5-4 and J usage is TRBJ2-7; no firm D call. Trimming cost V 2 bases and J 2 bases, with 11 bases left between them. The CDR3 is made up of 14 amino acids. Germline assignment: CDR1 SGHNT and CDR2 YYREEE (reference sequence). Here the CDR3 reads CASSFPDGAYEQYF. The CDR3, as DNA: TGTGCCAGCAGCTTCCCGGACGGAGCCTACGAGCAGTACTTC.

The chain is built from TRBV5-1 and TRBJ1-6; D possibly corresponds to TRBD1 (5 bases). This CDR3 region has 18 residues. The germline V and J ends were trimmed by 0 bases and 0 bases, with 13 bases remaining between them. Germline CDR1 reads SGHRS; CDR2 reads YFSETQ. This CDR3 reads CASSLGQTSRSYNSPLHF. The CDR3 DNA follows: TGCGCCAGCAGCTTGGGACAGACTTCACGCTCCTATAATTCACCCCTCCACTTT.

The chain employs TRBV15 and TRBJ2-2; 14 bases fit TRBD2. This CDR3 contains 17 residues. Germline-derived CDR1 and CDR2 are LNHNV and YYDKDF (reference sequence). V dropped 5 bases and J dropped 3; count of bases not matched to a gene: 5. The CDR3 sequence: CATSGMGLAGDTGELFF. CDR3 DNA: TGTGCCACCAGCGGAATGGGACTAGCGGGGGACACCGGGGAGCTGTTTTTT.

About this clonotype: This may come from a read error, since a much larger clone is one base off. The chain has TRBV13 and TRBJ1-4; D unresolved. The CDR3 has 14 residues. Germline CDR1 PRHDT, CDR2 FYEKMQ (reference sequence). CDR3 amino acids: CASSFSRLDEKLLF. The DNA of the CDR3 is TGTGCCAGCAGCTTTTCACGGTTAGATGAAAAACTGTTATTT.

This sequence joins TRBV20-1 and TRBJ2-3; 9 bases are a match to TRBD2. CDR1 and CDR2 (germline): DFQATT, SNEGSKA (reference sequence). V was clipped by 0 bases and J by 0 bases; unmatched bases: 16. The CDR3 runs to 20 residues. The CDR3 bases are TGCAGTGCTAGAGATCGCTCTGTGGCTAGCGGGGCCTTTAGCACAGATACGCAGTATTTT. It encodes CSARDRSVASGAFSTDTQYF.

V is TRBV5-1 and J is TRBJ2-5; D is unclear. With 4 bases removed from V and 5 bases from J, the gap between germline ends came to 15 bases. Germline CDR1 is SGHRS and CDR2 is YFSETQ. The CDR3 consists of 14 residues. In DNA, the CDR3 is TGCGCCAGCAGCCCTCGCTGGCCCGGTGAGACCCAGTACTTC. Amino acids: CASSPRWPGETQYF.

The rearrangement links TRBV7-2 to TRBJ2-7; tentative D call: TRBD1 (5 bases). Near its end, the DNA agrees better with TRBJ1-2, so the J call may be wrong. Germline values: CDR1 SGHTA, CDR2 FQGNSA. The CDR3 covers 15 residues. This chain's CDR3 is CASSWGSKGEDGYTF. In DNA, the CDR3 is TGTGCCAGCAGCTGGGGGTCGAAAGGGGAAGATGGCTACACCTTC.

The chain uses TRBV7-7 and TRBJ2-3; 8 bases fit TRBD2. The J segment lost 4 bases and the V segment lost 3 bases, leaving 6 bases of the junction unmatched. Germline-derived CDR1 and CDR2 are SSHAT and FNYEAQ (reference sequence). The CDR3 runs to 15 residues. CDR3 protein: CASSLGLVSSDTQYF. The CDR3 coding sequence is TGTGCCAGCAGCTTGGGACTAGTCAGTTCAGATACGCAGTATTTT.

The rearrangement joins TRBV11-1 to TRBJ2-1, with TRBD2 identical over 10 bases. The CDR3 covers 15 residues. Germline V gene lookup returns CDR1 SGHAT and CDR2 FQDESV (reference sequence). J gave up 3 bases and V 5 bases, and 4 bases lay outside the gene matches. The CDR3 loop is CASSQAGGDYNEQFF. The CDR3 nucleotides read TGTGCCAGCAGCCAAGCGGGGGGGGACTACAATGAGCAGTTCTTC.

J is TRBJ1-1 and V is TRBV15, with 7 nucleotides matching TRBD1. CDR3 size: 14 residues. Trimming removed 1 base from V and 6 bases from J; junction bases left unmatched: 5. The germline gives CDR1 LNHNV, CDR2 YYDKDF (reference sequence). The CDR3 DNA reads TGTGCCACCAGCAGAGCAACAGGGGACCCTGAAGCTTTCTTT. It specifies CATSRATGDPEAFF.

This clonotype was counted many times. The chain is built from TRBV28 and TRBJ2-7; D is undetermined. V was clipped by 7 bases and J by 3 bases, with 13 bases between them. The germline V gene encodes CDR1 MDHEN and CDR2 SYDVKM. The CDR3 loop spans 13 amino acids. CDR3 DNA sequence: TGTGCCAGCAAACCGGACGGGTACTACGAGCAGTACTTC. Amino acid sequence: CASKPDGYYEQYF.